The T cell receptor (beta chain) described here comes from a study of blood T cell repertoires in COVID-19. For the study at large: Specimens from acute and convalescent COVID-19 originated in the United States, Italy and Spain. T cells, B-cell-depleted T cells, or PBMCs provided the cDNA or gDNA that served as material.

Original processing methods: Amplification with reference gene primers provided the estimates of nucleated cell counts. TCRdb's table, derived via immunoSEQ multiplex PCR, lists solely in-frame clones and lacks some. V, J and clone size were drawn from that table, and D and trimming were deduced from the DNA. The data show tens of thousands of clones, with around 91% seen just once and about 2.9% held by the top ten. This clone occurred once. Unmatched junction bases numbered 13, after V lost 8 bases and J lost 4 bases. The germline CDR1 and CDR2 sequences are MDHEN and SYDVKM. This CDR3 region has 15 residues.

The chain combines TRBV28 with TRBJ2-5, with 7 positions matching TRBD2. The TCR was taken from a human donor in a cohort sampled during active COVID-19. Sample: peripheral blood. The CDR3 reads CASGHRDPGGETQYF. CDR3 nucleotides: TGTGCCAGCGGGCACCGGGACCCGGGAGGAGAGACCCAGTACTTC.